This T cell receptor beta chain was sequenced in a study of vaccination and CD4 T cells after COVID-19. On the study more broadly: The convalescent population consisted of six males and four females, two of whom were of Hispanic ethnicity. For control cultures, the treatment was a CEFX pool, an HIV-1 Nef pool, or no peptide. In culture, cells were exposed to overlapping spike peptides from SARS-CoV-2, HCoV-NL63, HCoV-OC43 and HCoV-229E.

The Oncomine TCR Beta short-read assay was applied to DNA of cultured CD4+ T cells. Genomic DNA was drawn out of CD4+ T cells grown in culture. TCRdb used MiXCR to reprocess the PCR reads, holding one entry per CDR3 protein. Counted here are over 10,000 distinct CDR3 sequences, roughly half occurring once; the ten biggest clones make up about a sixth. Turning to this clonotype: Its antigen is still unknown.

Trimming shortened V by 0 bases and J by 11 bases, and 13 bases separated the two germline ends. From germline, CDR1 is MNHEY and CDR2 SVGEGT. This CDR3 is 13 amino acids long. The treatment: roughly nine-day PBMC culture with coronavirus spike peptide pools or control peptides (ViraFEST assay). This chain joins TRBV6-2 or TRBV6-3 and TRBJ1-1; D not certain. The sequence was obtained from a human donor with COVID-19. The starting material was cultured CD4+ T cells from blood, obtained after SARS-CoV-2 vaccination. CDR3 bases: TGTGCCAGCAGTTACTCCGGAGTCAATAAGGCTTTCTTT. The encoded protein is CASSYSGVNKAFF.